A single T cell receptor (beta chain) is shown here with its context. Its antigen is not identified. The protocol was immunoSEQ multiplex PCR, while the TCRdb copy is restricted to in-frame clones and leaves out a portion. The profile shows around 66,000 clones, 70% to 90% of them singletons. The data derive from a study of OX40 agonist ivuxolimab in advanced cancers. Whole-study context: In this trial design, patients received ivuxolimab intravenously at 0.01 to 10 mg/kg every 2 weeks.

The germline gives CDR1 MNHNS, CDR2 SASEGT. The CDR3 covers 18 residues. Germline trimming cut 3 bases from V and 4 bases from J; bases unmatched to any gene: 9. Study-level results: Mean expanded clone counts were higher in CD8+ than CD4+ T cells.

This material consisted of CD4+ or CD8+ T cells sorted from blood, taken in a trial of the OX40 agonist ivuxolimab. This receptor was identified in an adult with an advanced solid tumor such as melanoma, head and neck, liver or kidney cancer. The V and J genes are TRBV6-1 and TRBJ1-4; 12 bases are a match to TRBD1. The CDR3 bases are TGTGCCAGCAGTGACCCCGGGACAGGGGGCCGGAGTAATGAAAAACTGTTTTTT. Protein product: CASSDPGTGGRSNEKLFF.